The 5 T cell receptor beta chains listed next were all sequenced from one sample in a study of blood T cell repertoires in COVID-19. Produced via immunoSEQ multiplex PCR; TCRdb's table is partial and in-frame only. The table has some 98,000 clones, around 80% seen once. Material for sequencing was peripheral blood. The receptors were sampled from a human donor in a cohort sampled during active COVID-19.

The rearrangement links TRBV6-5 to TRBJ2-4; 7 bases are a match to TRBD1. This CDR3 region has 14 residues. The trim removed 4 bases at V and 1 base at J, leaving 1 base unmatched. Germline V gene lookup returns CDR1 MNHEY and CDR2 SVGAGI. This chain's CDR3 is CASSLTGAKNIQYF. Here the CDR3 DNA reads TGTGCCAGCAGTTTGACAGGGGCCAAAAACATTCAGTACTTC.

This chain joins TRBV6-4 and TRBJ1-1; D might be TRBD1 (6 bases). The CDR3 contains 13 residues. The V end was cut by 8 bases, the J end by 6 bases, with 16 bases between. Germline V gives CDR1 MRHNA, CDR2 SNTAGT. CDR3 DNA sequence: TGTGCCAGCGCACGTGGGGGGGCAGCTGAAGCTTTCTTT. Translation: CASARGGAAEAFF.

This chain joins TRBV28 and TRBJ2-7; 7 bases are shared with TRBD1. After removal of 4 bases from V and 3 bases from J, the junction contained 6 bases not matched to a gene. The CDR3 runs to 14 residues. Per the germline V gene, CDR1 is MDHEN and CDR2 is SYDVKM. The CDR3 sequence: CASSSPGQNYEQYF. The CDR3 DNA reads TGTGCCAGCAGTTCACCGGGACAGAACTACGAGCAGTACTTC.

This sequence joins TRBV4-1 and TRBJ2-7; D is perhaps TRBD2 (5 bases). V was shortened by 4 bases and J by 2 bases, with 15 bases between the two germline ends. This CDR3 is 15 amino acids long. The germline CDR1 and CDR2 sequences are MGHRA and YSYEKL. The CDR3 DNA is TGCGCCAGCAGCCCCTCGCCGGGAACGGCCTACGAGCAGTACTTC. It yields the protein CASSPSPGTAYEQYF.

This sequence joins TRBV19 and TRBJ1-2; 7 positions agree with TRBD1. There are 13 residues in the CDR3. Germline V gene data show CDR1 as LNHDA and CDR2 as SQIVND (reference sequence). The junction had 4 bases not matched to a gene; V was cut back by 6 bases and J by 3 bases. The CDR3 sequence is CASSNRGDYGYTF. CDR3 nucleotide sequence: TGTGCCAGTAGCAACAGGGGAGACTATGGCTACACCTTC.